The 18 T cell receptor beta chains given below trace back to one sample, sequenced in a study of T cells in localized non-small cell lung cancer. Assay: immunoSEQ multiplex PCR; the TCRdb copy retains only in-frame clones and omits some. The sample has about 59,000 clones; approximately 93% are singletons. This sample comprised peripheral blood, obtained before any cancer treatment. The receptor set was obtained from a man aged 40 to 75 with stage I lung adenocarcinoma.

The CDR3 bases are TGCGCCAGCAGCCCGGGGACAGGGGCGTCCTCTGGAAACACCATATATTTT. Translated: CASSPGTGASSGNTIYF. This rearrangement joins TRBV5-1 to TRBJ1-3; TRBD1 aligns across 10 bases. J was trimmed by 0 bases and V by 4 bases; bases with no gene match: 7. This CDR3 has 17 amino acids. CDR1 is SGHRS and CDR2 is YFSETQ in the germline V gene.

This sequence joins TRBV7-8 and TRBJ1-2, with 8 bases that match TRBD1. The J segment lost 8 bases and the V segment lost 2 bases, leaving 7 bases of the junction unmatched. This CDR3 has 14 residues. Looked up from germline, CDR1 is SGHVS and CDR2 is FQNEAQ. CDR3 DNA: TGTGCCAGCAGCTTATTGGACAGGGCAAAAGGCTACACCTTC. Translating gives CASSLLDRAKGYTF.

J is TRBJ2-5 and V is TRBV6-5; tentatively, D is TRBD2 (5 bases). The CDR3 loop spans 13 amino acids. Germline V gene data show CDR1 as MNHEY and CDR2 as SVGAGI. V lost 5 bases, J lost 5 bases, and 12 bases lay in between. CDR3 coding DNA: TGTGCCAGCAGTAACAGTGGGGAGGAGACCCAGTACTTC. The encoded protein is CASSNSGEETQYF.

The CDR3 DNA sequence: TGTGCCAGTAGTATAGCAGACGGAGAGGTTGAGCAGTTCTTC. This gives the protein CASSIADGEVEQFF. This chain joins TRBV19 and TRBJ2-1; D gene ambiguous. Trimming took 1 base from V and 9 from J, leaving 13 bases between them. The CDR3 contains 14 residues. Germline CDR1 reads LNHDA; CDR2 reads SQIVND (reference sequence).

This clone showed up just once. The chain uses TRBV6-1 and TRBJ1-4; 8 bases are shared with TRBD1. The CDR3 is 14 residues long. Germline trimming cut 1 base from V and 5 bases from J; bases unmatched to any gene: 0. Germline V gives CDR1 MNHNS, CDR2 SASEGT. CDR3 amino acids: CASSEGTGNEKLFF. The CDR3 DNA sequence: TGTGCCAGCAGTGAAGGGACAGGGAATGAAAAACTGTTTTTT.

This CDR3 is CASSPLGTSEETQYF. In nucleotides, the CDR3 is TGTGCCAGCAGTCCCCTAGGGACTAGCGAAGAGACCCAGTACTTC. The V and J genes are TRBV6-5 and TRBJ2-5; 10 bases line up with TRBD2. CDR3 size: 15 residues. Germline V gene lookup returns CDR1 MNHEY and CDR2 SVGAGI. With V trimmed by 5 bases and J by 3 bases, 6 bases remained unmatched.

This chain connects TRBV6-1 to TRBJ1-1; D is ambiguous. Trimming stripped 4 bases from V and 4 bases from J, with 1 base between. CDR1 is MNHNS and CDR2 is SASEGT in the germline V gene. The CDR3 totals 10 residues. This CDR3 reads CASSATEAFF. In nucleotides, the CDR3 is TGTGCCAGCAGTGCCACTGAAGCTTTCTTT.

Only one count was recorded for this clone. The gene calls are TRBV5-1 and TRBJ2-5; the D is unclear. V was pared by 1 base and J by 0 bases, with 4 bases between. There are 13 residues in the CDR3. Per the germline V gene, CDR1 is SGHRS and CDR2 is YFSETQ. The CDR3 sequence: CASSLQDQETQYF. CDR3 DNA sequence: TGCGCCAGCAGCTTGCAGGACCAAGAGACCCAGTACTTC.

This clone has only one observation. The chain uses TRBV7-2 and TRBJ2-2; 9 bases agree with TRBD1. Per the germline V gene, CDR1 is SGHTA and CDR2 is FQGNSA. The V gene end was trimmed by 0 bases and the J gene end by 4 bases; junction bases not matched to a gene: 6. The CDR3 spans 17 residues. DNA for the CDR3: TGTGCCAGCAGCTTAGCCACAGGGGGCCCCGCCACCGGGGAGCTGTTTTTT. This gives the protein CASSLATGGPATGELFF.

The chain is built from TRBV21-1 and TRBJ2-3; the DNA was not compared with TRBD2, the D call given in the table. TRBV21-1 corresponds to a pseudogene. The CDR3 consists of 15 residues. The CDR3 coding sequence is TGTGCCAGCACCTTTCGCGGGACTAGCACAGATACGCAGTATTTT. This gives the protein CASTFRGTSTDTQYF.

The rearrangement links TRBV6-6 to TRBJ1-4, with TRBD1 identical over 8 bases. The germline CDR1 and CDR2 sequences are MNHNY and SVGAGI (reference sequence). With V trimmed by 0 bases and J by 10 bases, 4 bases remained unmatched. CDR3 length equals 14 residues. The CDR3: CASSYSPGTGKLFF. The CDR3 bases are TGTGCCAGCAGTTACTCGCCCGGGACAGGAAAACTGTTTTTT.

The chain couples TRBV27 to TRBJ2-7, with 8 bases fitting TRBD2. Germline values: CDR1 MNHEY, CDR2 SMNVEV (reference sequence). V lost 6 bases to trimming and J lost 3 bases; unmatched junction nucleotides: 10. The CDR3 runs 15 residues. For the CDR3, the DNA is TGTGCCAGCAGCCCCCGAACTAGCGGCTTCTACGAGCAGTACTTC. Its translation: CASSPRTSGFYEQYF.

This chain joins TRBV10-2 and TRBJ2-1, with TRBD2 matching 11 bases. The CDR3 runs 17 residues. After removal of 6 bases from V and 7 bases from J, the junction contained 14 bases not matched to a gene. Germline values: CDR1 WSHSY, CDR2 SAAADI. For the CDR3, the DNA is TGCGCCAGCAGCATCACTATCGGGACTAGCGGTTTTAATGAGCAGTTCTTC. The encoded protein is CASSITIGTSGFNEQFF.

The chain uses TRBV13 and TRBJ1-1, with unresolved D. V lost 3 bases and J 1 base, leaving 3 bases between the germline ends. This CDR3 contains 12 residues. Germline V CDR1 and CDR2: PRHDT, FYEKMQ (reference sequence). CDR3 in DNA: TGTGCCAGCAGCTTTGCGAACACTGAAGCTTTCTTT. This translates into CASSFANTEAFF.

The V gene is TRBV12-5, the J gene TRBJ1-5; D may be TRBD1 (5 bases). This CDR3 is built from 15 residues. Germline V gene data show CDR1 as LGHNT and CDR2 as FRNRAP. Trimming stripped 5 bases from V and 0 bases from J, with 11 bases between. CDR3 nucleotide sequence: TGTGCTAGTGGTCAGGAGACAGATAGCAATCAGCCCCAGCATTTT. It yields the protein CASGQETDSNQPQHF.

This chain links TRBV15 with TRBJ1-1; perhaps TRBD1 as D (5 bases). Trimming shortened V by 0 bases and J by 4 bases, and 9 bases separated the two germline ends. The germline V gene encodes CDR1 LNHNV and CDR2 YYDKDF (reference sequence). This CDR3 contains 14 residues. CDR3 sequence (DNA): TGTGCCACCAGCAGAGATCGGGGGGGCACTGAAGCTTTCTTT. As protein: CATSRDRGGTEAFF.

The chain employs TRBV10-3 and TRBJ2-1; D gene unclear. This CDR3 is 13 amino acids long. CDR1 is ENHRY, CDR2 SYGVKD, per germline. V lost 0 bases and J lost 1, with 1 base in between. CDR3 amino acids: CAISESSYNEQFF. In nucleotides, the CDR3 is TGTGCCATCAGTGAGTCGTCCTACAATGAGCAGTTCTTC.

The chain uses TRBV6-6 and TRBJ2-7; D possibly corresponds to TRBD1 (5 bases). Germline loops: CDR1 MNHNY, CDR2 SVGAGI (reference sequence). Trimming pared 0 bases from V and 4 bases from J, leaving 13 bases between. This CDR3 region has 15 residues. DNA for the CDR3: TGTGCCAGCAGTTACTCGCAGGGAATACAATACGAGCAGTACTTC. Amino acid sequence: CASSYSQGIQYEQYF.